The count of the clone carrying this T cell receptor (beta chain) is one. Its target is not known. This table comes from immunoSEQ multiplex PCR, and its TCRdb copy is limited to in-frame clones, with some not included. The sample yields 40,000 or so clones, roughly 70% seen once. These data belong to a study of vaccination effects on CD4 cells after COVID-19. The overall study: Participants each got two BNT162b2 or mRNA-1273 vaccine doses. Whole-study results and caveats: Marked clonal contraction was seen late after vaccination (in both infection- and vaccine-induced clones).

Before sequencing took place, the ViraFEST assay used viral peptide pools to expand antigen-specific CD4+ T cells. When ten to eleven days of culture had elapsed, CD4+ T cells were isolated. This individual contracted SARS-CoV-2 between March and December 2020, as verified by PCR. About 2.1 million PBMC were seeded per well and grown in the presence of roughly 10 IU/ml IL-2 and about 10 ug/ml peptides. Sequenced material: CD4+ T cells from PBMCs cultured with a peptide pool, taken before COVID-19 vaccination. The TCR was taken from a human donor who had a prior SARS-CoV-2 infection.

The CDR3 sequence is CASSAETGTANEKLFF. CDR3 nucleotide sequence: TGTGCCAGTAGCGCGGAGACAGGGACAGCTAATGAAAAACTGTTTTTT. The chain recombines TRBV19 with TRBJ1-4; 7 bases map to TRBD1. The germline gives CDR1 LNHDA, CDR2 SQIVND (reference sequence). J lost 3 bases, V lost 6 bases, and 10 bases had no gene match. This CDR3 comprises 16 residues.